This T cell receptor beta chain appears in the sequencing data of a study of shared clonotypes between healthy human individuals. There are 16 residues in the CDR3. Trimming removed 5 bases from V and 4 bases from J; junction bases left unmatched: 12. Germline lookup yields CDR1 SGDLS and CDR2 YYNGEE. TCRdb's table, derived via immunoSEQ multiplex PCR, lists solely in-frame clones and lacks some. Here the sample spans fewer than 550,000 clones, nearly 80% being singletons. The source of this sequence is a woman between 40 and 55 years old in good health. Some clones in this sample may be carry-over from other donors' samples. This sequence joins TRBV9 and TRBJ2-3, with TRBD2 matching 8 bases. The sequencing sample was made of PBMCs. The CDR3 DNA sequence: TGTGCCAGCAGTGCACGCGGGACTAGTGGCGCAGATACGCAGTATTTT. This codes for CASSARGTSGADTQYF.